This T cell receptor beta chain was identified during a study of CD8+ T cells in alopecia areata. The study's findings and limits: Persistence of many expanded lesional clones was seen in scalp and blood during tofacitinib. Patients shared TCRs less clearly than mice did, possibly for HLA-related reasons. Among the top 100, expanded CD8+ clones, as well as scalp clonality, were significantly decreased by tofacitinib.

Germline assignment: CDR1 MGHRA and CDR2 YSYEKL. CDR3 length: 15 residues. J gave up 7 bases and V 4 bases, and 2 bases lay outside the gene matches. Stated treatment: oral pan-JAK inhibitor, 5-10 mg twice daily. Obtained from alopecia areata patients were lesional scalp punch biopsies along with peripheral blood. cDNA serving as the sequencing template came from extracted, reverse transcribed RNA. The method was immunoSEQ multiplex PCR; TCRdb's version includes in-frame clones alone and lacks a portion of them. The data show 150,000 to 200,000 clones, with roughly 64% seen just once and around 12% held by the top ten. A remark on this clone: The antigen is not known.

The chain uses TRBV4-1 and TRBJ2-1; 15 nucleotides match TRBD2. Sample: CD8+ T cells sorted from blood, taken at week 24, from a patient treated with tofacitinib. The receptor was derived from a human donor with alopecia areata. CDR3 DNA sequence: TGCGCCAGCAGCCGGACTAGCGGGGGGGTTAATGAGCAGTTCTTC. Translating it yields CASSRTSGGVNEQFF.